This T cell receptor (beta chain) came from a study of cytomegalovirus exposure and HLA in healthy donors. Germline loops: CDR1 SGHNT, CDR2 YYREEE (reference sequence). V lost 2 bases to trimming and J lost 0 bases, with 8 bases between them. CDR3 length equals 14 residues. This clone was detected once. The study ran its PCR with 60 Vbeta and 13 Jbeta primers. Sequencing used immunoSEQ multiplex PCR; TCRdb keeps in-frame clones, though not all of them. This table holds about 110,000 clones, approximately 78% found once. The chain couples TRBV5-4 to TRBJ1-1; D unclear. The sample was PBMCs. The receptor comes from a woman in her 30s in good health and CMV-seronegative. The CDR3 coding sequence is TGTGCCAGCAGCTTATGGCTTATGAACACTGAAGCTTTCTTT. Translated, it gives CASSLWLMNTEAFF.